This T cell receptor beta chain was obtained from a study of blood T cell repertoires in COVID-19. About the study: The cDNA or gDNA used as material had been derived from T cells, B-cell-depleted T cells, or PBMCs.

Original processing notes: Counts of nucleated cells, estimated from reference gene primer amplification, were obtained. Sequenced by immunoSEQ multiplex PCR; TCRdb stores in-frame clones only, minus some. The DNA gave D and trimming, while V, J and clone size come from that table. Of more than 85,000 clones listed, roughly 82% are singletons. The CDR3 loop spans 15 amino acids. Per the germline V gene, CDR1 is SEHNR and CDR2 is FQNEAQ (reference sequence). Trimming left V 7 bases short and J 0 bases short, with 10 bases between. Material for sequencing was peripheral blood. This rearrangement joins TRBV7-9 to TRBJ2-6; tentatively, D is TRBD2 (6 bases). The clonotype was recovered from a woman older than 75 with active or convalescent COVID-19. CDR3 loop: CASTPEGSGANVLTF. DNA for the CDR3: TGTGCCAGCACCCCGGAGGGCTCTGGGGCCAACGTCCTGACTTTC.